Given below is one T cell receptor (beta chain) in context. Its antigen is still unknown. Qualities for individual bases were not recorded, and no much larger clone is one base off. Library generation was performed with multiplex PCR. The listed sequencing device is Illumina HiSeq 4000. iRepertoire HTBI primers and Arm-PCR amplification of CDR3 regions were used to construct TCR beta libraries. Before sequencing, the PCR products underwent gel purification. The published analysis was carried out like this. Gene usage analysis of CDR3 amino acid clonotypes relied on the roughly 64 TRBV and 15 or so TRBJ segments identified across samples. COPE and FqMerger were used to merge filtered high-quality paired reads into contigs. BLAST was used to align contigs to the IMGT TRBV, TRBD and TRBJ reference genes, and CDR3 was defined following IMGT. Clonotypes above 0.1% frequency were classified as highly expanded clones. Repertoire diversity was measured by Shannon entropy, and V-J evenness by the Gini coefficient. A clonotype found in more than one individual was treated as public. Clones were called with MiXCR by TCRdb after fastp trimmed the public reads at Q25, and only in-frame beta chains were retained. CDR3 protein sequences are deduplicated, and each keeps its most common genes and DNA. These V and J calls are TCRdb output, not the study's own analysis. The sample table holds approximately 300,000 distinct CDR3 sequences, of which about a sixth were seen once. Of the sample, about two fifths falls within the top ten clones.

The time point label of this sample denotes: newly diagnosed GD, antithyroid drugs for less than 3 months. For both TCR sequencing and RNA sequencing, RNA was extracted from PBMCs in TRIzol. Graves' disease was diagnosed according to American Thyroid Association guidelines. The patients came from an endocrinology department in Xi'an, China. Each patient gave around 9 milliliters of peripheral blood, collected in an EDTA anticoagulant tube. Ficoll Paque Plus density gradient separation was used to isolate PBMCs, and no additional T cell sorting was done. An Agilent 2100 Bioanalyzer and agarose gel were used to check RNA quality, while a NanoDrop 2000 measured RNA concentration. Looking up the germline V gene yields CDR1 MDHEN and CDR2 SYDVKM. V gives up 3 bases and J gives up 2 bases, and the segment between their germline ends measures 5 bases. From cysteine to phenylalanine, the CDR3 is 12 amino acids long. Only the CDR3 portion is preserved as DNA: 36 bases, with reading frame beginning at the first base.

The source of the sample is a study of regulatory T cells in long-lasting Graves disease (dated by TCRdb to about 2021). Regarding the study in general: Antithyroid drugs had been taken for less than 3 months by newly diagnosed Graves' disease patients. The study was conducted in China and was registered as a clinical trial. Patients with persistent Graves' disease were compared with patients with newly diagnosed Graves' disease using TCR sequencing and RNA sequencing of peripheral blood. A total of roughly 35 samples underwent TCR sequencing: some 13 from persistent and roughly 20 from newly diagnosed Graves' disease patients.

General findings and caveats noted by the study authors: Persistent Graves' disease patients showed lower TCR Shannon entropy and fewer highly expanded clones than newly diagnosed patients, suggesting clonal expansion. As a limitation, the authors acknowledged that the small sample size may reduce accuracy. TRBV28, TRBJ1-2 and TRBJ2-5 were preferentially used in persistent disease, while TRBV20-1 and TRBJ2-1 were favored in newly diagnosed disease. A larger number of public clonotypes was shared among persistent patients (approximately 2,600) than among newly diagnosed patients (around 970). Sequencing and analysis were restricted to the TCR beta chain. The study examined only peripheral blood because the primary lesion, thyroid tissue, could not be accessed.

The chain was built from TRBV28 and TRBJ2-7; the D gene remains uncertain. The starting material was peripheral blood mononuclear cells (PBMCs), obtained at new diagnosis, from a patient treated with antithyroid drugs. The receptor's source is a female donor with Graves disease. The CDR3 here reads CASSFGPYEQYF. The nucleotide sequence is TGTGCCAGCAGTTTTGGCCCCTACGAGCAGTACTTC.